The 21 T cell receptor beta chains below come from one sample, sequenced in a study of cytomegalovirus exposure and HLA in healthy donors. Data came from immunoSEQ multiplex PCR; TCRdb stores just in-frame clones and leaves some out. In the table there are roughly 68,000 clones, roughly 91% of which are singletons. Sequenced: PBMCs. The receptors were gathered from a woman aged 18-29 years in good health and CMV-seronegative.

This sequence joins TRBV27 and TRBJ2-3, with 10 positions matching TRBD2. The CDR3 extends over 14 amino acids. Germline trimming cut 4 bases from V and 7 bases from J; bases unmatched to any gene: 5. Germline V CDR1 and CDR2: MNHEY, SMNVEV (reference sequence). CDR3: CASSSLAGRYTQYF. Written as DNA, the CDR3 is TGTGCCAGCAGTTCACTAGCGGGACGGTATACGCAGTATTTT.

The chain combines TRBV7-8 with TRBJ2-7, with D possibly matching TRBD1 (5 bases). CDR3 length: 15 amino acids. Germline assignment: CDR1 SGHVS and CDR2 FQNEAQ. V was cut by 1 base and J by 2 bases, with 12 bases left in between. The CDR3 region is CASSLGGRGTYEQYF. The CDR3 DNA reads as TGTGCCAGCAGCTTAGGTGGAAGGGGCACCTACGAGCAGTACTTC.

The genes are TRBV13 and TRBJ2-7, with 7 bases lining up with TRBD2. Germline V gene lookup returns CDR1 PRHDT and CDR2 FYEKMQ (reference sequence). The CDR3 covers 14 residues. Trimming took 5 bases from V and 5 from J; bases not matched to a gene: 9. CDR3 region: CASSLIISGDEQYF. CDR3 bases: TGTGCCAGCAGCCTCATCATCAGCGGGGACGAGCAGTACTTC.

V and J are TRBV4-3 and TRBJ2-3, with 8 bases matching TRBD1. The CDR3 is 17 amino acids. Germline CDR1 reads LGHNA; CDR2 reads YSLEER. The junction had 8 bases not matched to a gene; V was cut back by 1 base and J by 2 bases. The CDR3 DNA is TGCGCCAGCAGCCAAGGGTCGACAGGGGTGGCCACAGATACGCAGTATTTT. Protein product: CASSQGSTGVATDTQYF.

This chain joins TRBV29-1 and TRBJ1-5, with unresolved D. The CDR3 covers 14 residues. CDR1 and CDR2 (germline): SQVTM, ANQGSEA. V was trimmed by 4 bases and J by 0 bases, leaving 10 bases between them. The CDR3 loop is CSVALGNSNQPQHF. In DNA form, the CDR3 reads TGCAGCGTTGCGCTCGGTAATAGCAATCAGCCCCAGCATTTT. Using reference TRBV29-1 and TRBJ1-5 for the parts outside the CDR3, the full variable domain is SAVISQKPSRDICQRGTSLTIQCQVDSQVTMMFWYRQQPGQSLTLIATANQGSEATYESGFVIDKFPISRPNLTFSTLTVSNMSPEDSSIYLCSVALGNSNQPQHFGDGTRLSIL.

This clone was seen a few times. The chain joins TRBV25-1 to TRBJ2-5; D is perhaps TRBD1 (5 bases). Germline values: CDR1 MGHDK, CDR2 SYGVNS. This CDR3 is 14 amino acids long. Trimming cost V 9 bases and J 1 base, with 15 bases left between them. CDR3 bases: TGTGCCAGTGGACCGCTGGGGCGCCAAGAGACCCAGTACTTC. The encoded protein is CASGPLGRQETQYF.

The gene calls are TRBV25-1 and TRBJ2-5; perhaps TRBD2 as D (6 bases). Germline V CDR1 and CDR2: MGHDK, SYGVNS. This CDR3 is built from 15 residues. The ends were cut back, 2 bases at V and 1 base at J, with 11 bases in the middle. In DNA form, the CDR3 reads TGTGCCAGCAGTGAACGACCGGGAGCCCAAGAGACCCAGTACTTC. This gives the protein CASSERPGAQETQYF.

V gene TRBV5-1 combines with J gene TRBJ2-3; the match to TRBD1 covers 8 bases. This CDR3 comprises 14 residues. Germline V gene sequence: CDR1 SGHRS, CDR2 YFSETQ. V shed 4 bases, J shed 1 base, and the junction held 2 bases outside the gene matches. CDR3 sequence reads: CASSQQGGTDTQYF. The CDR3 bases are TGCGCCAGCAGCCAACAGGGGGGCACAGATACGCAGTATTTT.

The CDR3 spells CATRRGQGAHEQYF. The CDR3 coding sequence is TGTGCCACCCGACGTGGACAGGGGGCCCACGAGCAGTACTTC. The chain combines TRBV6-5 with TRBJ2-7, with 11 bases that match TRBD1. The CDR3 runs to 14 residues. The trim removed 10 bases at V and 5 bases at J, leaving 10 bases unmatched. Germline CDR1 and CDR2: MNHEY and SVGAGI.

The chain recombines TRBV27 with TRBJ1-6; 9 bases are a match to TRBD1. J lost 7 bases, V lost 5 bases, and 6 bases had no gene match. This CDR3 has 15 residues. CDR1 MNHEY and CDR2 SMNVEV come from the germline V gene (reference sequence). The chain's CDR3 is CASSTLTGGNSPLHF. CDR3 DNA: TGTGCCAGCAGTACCCTAACAGGGGGCAATTCACCCCTCCACTTT.

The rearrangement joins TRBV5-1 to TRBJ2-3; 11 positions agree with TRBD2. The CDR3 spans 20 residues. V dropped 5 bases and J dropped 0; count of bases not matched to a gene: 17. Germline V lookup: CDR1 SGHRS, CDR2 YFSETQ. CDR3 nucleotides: TGCGCCAGCAGTTCTACTAGCGGGGGAGTCTCGTACGTTAGCACAGATACGCAGTATTTT. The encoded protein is CASSSTSGGVSYVSTDTQYF. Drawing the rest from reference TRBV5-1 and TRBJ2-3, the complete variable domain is KAGVTQTPRYLIKTRGQQVTLSCSPISGHRSVSWYQQTPGQGLQFLFEYFSETQRNKGNFPGRFSGRQFSNSRSEMNVSTLELGDSALYLCASSSTSGGVSYVSTDTQYFGPGTRLTVL.

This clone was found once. This CDR3 reads CASSELAGGPGTDTQYF. For the CDR3, the DNA is TGTGCCAGCAGTGAACTAGCGGGAGGGCCGGGCACAGATACGCAGTATTTT. The chain links TRBV6-4 to TRBJ2-3; the match to TRBD2 covers 13 bases. Germline CDR1 MRHNA, CDR2 SNTAGT. Trimming took 3 bases from V and 1 from J; bases not matched to a gene: 4. The CDR3 sequence is 17 residues long.

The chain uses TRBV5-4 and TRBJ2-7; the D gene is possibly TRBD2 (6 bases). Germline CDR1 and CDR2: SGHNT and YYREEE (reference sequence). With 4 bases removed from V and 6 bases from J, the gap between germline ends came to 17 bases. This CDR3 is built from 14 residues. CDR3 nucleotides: TGTGCCAGCAGCGAAAAGACTAGTCTCCGCGAGCAGTACTTC. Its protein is CASSEKTSLREQYF.

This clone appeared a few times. The CDR3 DNA reads as TGTGCCAGCAGCCGGGGGGCCCGAGCCAATGAGCAGTTCTTC. Translating gives CASSRGARANEQFF. This chain uses TRBV7-2 with TRBJ2-1; a possible D gene is TRBD2 (7 bases). CDR3 length: 14 residues. The V end was cut by 5 bases, the J end by 6 bases, with 14 bases between. Germline assignment: CDR1 SGHTA and CDR2 FQGNSA.

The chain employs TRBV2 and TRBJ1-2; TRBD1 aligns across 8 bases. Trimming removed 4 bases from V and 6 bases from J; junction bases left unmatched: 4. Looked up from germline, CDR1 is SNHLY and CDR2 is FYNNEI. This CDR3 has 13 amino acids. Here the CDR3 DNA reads TGTGCCAGCAGTGGGACAGGGCGAAATGGCTACACCTTC. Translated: CASSGTGRNGYTF.

The CDR3 bases are TGTGCCAGTAGTATATTGACGGGAGGGTTTATCGATGAGCAGTTCTTC. Translated, it gives CASSILTGGFIDEQFF. V usage is TRBV19 and J usage is TRBJ2-1; 8 bases agree with TRBD2. This CDR3 is 16 amino acids long. Germline V gives CDR1 LNHDA, CDR2 SQIVND (reference sequence). V shed 2 bases, J shed 8 bases, and the junction held 11 bases outside the gene matches.

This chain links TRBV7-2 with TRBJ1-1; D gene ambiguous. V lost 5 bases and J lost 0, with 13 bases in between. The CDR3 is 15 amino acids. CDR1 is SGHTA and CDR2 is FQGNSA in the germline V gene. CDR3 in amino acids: CASSVTRDMNTEAFF. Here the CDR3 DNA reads TGTGCCAGCAGCGTCACGAGAGATATGAACACTGAAGCTTTCTTT.

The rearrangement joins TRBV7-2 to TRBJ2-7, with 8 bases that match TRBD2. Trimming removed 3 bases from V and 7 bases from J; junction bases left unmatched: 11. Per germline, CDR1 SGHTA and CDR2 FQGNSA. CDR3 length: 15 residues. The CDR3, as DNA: TGTGCCAGCAGCTTCGGACTAGCAGGGCCCCAGGAGCAGTACTTC. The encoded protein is CASSFGLAGPQEQYF.

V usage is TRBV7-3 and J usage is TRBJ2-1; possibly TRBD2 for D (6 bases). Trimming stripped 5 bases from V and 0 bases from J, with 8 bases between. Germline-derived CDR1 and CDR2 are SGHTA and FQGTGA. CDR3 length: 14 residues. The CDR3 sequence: CASSKEGSYNEQFF. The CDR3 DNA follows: TGTGCCAGCAGCAAGGAGGGCTCCTACAATGAGCAGTTCTTC.

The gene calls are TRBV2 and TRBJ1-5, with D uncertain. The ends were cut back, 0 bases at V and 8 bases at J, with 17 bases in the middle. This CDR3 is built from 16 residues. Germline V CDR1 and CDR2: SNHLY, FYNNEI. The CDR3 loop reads CASSEAPWGVMKPQHF. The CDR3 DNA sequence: TGTGCCAGCAGTGAAGCGCCGTGGGGAGTGATGAAGCCCCAGCATTTT.

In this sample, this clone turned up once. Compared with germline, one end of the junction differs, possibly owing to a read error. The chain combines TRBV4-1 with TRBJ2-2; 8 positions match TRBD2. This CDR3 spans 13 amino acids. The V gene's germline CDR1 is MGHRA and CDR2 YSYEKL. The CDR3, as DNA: TGCGCCAGCAGCCAAGATGTAAGCGGGGGGCTGTTTTTT. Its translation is CASSQDVSGGLFF.